The table lists the clone carrying this T cell receptor (beta chain) with a few counts. Its target is not known. The data were taken from a study of beta chain features in type 1 diabetes. General study findings and limits: cDNA sequencing could over-represent cells with high TCR expression. The similarity of naive, central memory and Treg TCRB repertoires appeared greater among patients than among healthy donors. All four CD4+ subsets from Type 1 diabetes patients carried moderately but significantly shorter TCRB CDR3s. Whether TCRB rearrangement is influenced by HLA type went unresolved here.

cDNA synthesis used the whole RNA isolate, giving expressed TCRB sequences. Generated by immunoSEQ multiplex PCR, the TCRdb table keeps only in-frame clones and is missing some. This sample has some 240,000 clones; 16% occur once, and the top ten carry 0.07% to 0.095%. Sorted CD4+ subsets: naive, central memory, regulatory, stem cell-like memory (CD45RO/CCR7/CD25/CD127/CD95/CD27 panel). Germline values: CDR1 MNHEY, CDR2 SVGAGI. CDR3 size: 16 residues. The V and J ends lost 2 bases and 10 bases, in that order; junction bases with no gene match: 7. Source material: naive CD4+ T cells from blood. The rearrangement joins TRBV6-5 to TRBJ2-1; 14 bases align to TRBD2. The receptor's source is a man under 40 with type 1 diabetes. The CDR3 region has the DNA TGTGCCAGCAGTTACCCGACTAGCGGGAGGGCCGGGGAGCAGTTCTTC. Its protein is CASSYPTSGRAGEQFF.